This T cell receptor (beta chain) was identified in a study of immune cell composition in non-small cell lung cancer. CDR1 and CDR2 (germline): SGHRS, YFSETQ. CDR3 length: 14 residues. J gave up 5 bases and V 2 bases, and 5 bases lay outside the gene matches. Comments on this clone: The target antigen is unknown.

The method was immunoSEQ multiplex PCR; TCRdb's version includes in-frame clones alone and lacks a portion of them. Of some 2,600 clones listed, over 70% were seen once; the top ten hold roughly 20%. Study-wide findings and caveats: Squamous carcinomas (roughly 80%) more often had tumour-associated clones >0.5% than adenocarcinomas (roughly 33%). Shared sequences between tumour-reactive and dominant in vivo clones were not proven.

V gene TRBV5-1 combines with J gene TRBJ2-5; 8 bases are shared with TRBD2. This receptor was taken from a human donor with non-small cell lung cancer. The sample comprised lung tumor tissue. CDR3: CASSFGGGRETQYF. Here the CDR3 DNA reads TGCGCCAGCAGCTTCGGGGGGGGCCGGGAGACCCAGTACTTC.